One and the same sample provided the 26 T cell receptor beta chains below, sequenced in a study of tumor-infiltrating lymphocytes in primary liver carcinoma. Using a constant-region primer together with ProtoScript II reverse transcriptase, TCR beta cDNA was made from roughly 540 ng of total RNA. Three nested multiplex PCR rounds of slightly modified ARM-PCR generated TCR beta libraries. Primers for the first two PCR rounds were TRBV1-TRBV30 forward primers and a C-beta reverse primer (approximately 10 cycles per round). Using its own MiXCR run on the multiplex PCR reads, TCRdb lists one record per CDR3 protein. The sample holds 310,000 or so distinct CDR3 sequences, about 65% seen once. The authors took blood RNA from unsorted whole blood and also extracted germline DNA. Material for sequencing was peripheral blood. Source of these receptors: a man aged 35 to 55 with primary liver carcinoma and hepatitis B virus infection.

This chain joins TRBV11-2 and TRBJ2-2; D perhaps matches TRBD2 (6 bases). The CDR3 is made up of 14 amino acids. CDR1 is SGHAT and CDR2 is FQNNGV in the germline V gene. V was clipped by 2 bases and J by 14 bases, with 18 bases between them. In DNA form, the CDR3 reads TGTGCCAGCAGCTTACATGGGGTAACCGGGGGACTGTTTTTT. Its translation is CASSLHGVTGGLFF.

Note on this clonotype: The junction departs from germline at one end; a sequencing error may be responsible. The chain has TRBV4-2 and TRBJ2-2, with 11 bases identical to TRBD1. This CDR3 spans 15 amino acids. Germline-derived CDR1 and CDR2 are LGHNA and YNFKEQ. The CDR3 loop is CTSNRRTGGGGELFF. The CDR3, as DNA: TGTACCAGCAACCGCCGGACAGGGGGCGGTGGGGAGCTGTTTTTT.

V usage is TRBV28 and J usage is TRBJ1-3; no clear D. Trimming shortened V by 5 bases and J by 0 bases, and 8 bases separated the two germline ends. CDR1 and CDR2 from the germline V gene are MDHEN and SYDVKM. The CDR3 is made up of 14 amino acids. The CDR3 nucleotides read TGTGCCAGCAGTGGGTTTTCCTCTGGAAACACCATATATTTT. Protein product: CASSGFSSGNTIYF.

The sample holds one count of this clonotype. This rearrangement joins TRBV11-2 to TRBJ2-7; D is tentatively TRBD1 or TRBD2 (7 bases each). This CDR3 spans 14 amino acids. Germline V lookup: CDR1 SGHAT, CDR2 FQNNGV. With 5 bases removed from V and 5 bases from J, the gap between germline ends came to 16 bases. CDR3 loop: CASSPGTAGNEQYF. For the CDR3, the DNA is TGTGCCAGCAGCCCCGGGACAGCGGGGAACGAGCAGTACTTC.

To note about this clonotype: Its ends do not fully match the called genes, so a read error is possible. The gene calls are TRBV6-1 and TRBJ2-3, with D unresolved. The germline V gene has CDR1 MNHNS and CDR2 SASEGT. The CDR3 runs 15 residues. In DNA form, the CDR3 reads TGTGCCAGCAGTTCACTTTCACTGAGTACAGATACGGAGTATTTT. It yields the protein CASSSLSLSTDTEYF.

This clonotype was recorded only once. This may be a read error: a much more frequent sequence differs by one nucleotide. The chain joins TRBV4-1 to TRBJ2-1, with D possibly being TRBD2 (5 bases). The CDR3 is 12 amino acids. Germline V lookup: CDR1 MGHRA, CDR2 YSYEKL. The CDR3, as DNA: TGCGCCAGCAGCCGAGGGAGCAATGAGCGGTTCTTC. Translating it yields CASSRGSNERFF.

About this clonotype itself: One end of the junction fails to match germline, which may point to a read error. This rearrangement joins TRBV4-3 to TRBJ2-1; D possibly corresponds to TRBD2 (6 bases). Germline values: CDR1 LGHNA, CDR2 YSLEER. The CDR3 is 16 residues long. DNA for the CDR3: TGTGCCAGCAACGGAATCGGGAGAGGGTACTACAATGAGCAGTTCTTC. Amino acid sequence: CASNGIGRGYYNEQFF.

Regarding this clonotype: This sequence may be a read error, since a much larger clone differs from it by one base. The CDR3 bases are TGTGCCAGCGGCCAGGATAGAGTCTCCTACGAGCAGTACTTC. Translating it yields CASGQDRVSYEQYF. This sequence joins TRBV6-2 or TRBV6-3 and TRBJ2-7, with D uncertain. V was cut by 8 bases and J by 0 bases, with 14 bases left in between. CDR3 length: 14 amino acids. In germline, CDR1 is MNHEY, CDR2 SVGEGT.

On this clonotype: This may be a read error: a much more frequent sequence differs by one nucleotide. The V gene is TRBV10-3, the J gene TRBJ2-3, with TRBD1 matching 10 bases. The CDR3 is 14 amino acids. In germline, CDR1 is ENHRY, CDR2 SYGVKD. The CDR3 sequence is CAITTTGGADTLYF. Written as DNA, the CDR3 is TGTGCCATCACCACGACAGGGGGCGCAGATACGCTGTATTTT.

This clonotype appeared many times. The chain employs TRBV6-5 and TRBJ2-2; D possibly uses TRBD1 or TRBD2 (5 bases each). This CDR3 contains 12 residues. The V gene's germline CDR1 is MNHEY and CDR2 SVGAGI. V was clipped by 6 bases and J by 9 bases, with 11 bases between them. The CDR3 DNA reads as TGTGCCAGCAGCAAGGGGAGCCGGGAGCTGTTTTTT. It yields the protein CASSKGSRELFF.

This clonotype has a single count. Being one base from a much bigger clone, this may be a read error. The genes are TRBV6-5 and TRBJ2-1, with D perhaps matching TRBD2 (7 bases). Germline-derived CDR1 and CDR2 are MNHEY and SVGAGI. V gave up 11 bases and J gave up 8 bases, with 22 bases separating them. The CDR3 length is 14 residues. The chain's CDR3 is CACKGGGTIYEQFF. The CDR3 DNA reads TGTGCCTGCAAGGGGGGGGGAACAATTTATGAGCAGTTCTTC.

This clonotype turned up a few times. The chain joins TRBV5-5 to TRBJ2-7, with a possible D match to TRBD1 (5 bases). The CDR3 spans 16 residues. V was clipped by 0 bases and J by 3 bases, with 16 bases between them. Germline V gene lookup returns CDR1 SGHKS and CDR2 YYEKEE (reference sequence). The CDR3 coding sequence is TGTGCCAGCAGCTTGGGGCAGGGTAAGGACCTCTACGAGCAGTACTTC. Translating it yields CASSLGQGKDLYEQYF.

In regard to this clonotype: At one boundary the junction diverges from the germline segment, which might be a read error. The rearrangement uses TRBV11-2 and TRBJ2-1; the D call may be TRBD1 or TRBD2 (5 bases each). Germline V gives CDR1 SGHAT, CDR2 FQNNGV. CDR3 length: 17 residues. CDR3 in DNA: TGTGCCAGCAGCTTTCCCCCCGGGACCCGGGCTGTCAATGAGCTGTTCTTC. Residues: CASSFPPGTRAVNELFF.

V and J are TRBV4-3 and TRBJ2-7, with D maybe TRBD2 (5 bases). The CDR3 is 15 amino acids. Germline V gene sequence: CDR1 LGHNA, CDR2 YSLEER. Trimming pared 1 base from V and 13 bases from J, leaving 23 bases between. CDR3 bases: TGCGCCAGCAGCCAAGGGGTAGGCGGCGACTACGAGTATTACTTC. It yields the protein CASSQGVGGDYEYYF.

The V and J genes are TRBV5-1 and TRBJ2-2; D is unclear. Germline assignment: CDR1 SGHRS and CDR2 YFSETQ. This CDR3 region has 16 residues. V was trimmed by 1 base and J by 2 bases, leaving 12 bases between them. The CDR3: CASSLIIPDNTGELFF. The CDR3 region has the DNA TGCGCCAGCAGCTTGATTATCCCAGATAACACCGGGGAGCTGTTTTTT.

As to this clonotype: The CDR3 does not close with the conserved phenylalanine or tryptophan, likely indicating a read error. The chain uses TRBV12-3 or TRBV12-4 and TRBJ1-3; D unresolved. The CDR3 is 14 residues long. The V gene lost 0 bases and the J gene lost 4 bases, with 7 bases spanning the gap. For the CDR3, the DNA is TGTGCCAGCAGTTTAGCCAACCTCGGAAACACCATATATTCT. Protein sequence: CASSLANLGNTIYS.

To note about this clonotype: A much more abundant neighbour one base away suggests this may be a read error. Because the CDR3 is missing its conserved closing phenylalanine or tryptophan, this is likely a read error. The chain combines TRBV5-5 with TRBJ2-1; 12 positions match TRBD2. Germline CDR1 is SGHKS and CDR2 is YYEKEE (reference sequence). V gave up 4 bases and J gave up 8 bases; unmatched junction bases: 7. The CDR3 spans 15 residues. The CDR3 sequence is CASSPRLAGEDEQFL. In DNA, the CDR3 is TGTGCCAGCAGCCCTAGACTAGCGGGAGAAGATGAGCAGTTCCTC.

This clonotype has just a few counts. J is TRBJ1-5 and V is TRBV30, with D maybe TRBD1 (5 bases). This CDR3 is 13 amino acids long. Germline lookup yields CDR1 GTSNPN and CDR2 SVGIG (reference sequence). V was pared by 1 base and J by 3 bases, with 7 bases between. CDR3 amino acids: CAWSGQNNQPQHF. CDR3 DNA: TGTGCCTGGAGTGGACAGAACAATCAGCCCCAGCATTTT.

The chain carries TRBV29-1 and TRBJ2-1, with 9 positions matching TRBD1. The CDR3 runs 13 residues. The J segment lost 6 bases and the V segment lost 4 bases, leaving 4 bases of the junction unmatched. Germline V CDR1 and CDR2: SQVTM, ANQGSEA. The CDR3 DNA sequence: TGCAGCGTTGCAGGACAGGGGTTCAATGAGCAGTTCTTC. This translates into CSVAGQGFNEQFF.

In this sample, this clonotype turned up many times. The CDR3 DNA follows: TGTGCCAGCAGCGCCGACGCGGCGGGAGCAGGCACAGATACGCAGTATTTT. This gives the protein CASSADAAGAGTDTQYF. The genes are TRBV4-2 and TRBJ2-3; 7 nucleotides line up with TRBD2. The length of the CDR3 is 17 residues. Germline lookup yields CDR1 LGHNA and CDR2 YNFKEQ. Losses at the gene ends were 5 bases for V and 1 base for J; bases not matched to a gene: 12.

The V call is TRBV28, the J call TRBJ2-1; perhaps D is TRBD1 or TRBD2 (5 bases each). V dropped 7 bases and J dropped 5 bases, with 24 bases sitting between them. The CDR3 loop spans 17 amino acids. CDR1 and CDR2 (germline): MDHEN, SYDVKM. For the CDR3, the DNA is TGTGCCAGCACGAGGCAGGGCCTAAAATCGGGGCACAATGAGCAGTTCTTC. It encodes CASTRQGLKSGHNEQFF.

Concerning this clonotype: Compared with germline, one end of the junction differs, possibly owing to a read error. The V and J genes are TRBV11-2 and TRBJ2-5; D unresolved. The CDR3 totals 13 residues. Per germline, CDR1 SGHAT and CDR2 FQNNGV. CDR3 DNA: TGTGCCAGCAGCTTAGCTGGGCAAGAGAGCCAGTACTTC. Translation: CASSLAGQESQYF.

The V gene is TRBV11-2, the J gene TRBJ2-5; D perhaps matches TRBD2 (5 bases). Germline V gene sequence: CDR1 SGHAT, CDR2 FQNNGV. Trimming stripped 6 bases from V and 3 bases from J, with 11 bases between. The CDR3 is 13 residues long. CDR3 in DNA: TGTGCCAGCAGGCCGGGGAGAGAAGAGACCCAGTACTTC. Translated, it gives CASRPGREETQYF.

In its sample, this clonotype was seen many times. In DNA form, the CDR3 reads TGTGCCAGCAGTTCGACGGGGGAAGCTTTCTTT. The encoded protein is CASSSTGEAFF. This chain uses TRBV6-6 with TRBJ1-1; D is ambiguous. V was pared by 4 bases and J by 8 bases, with 8 bases between. This CDR3 region has 11 residues. Germline lookup yields CDR1 MNHNY and CDR2 SVGAGI (reference sequence).

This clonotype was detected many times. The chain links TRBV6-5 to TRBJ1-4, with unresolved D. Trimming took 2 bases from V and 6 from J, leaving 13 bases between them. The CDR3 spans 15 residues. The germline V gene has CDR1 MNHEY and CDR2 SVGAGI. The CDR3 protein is CASSYTTANHEKLFF. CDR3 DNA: TGTGCCAGCAGTTACACCACAGCAAATCATGAAAAACTGTTTTTT.

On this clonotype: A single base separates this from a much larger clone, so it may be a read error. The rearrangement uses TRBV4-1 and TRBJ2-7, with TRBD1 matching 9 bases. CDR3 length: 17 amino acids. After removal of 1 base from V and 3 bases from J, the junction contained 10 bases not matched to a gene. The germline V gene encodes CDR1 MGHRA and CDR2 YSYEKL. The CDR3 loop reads CASSQGLGTGTFYEQYF. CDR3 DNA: TGCGCCAGCAGCCAAGGCTTGGGGACAGGGACCTTCTACGAGCAGTACTTC.